The source of this TCR beta chain is a study of response to subunit inactivated influenza vaccine. The germline CDR1 and CDR2 sequences are SGHRS and YFSETQ. The CDR3 loop spans 14 amino acids. V lost 3 bases, J lost 3 bases, and 6 bases stayed unmatched. A remark on this clonotype: Its antigen is not identified. A much larger clone is a single base away; this may be a read error.

Using its own MiXCR run on the RT-PCR reads, TCRdb lists one record per CDR3 protein. Among approximately 170,000 distinct CDR3 sequences listed, around 15% were seen once. Study-wide findings and caveats: Only a handful of new T cells, the authors suggested, are recruited with each seasonal influenza vaccination.

This chain joins TRBV5-1 and TRBJ2-7, with 7 nucleotides matching TRBD1. The TCR originated in a man aged 45-65 years who received an inactivated influenza vaccine. The starting material was CD8+ T cells sorted from PBMCs, obtained about 5 days after vaccination. CDR3 coding DNA: TGCGCCAGCAGCTCTTACAGGGGAATCTACGAGCAGTACTTC. Translated, it gives CASSSYRGIYEQYF.